Listed here are 18 T cell receptor beta chains from one sample, sequenced in a study of read filtering for tumor transcriptome and immune sequencing. This library used approximately 0.4 ug RNA and molecular barcoded adaptors spanning alpha/delta and beta/gamma chains. Using its own MiXCR run on the reads, TCRdb lists one record per CDR3 protein. The sample lists some 39,000 distinct CDR3 sequences, 11% to 15% occurring once. Sequencing used a population of CD138-negative cells sorted from bone marrow. Every receptor here comes from a donor at least 40 years old with multiple myeloma.

A remark on this clonotype: A much larger clone differs from this one at a single base, so this may be a read error. The CDR3 DNA follows: TGCGCCAGCAGCCGAGGCGCTGGAGACACAGATACGCAGTATTTT. Its translation: CASSRGAGDTDTQYF. V is TRBV4-1 and J is TRBJ2-3; D is uncertain. This CDR3 contains 15 residues. V was cut by 4 bases and J by 2 bases, with 13 bases left in between. The germline CDR1 and CDR2 sequences are MGHRA and YSYEKL.

In this sample, this clonotype turned up a few times. In nucleotides, the CDR3 is TGTGCCAGCAGTCGGGGGCTAGGGCACTATGGCTACACCTTC. Translating gives CASSRGLGHYGYTF. The J gene is TRBJ1-2, the V gene TRBV12-3 or TRBV12-4, with D possibly TRBD1 on 6 matching bases. CDR3 length: 14 residues. V was cut by 5 bases and J by 3 bases, with 13 bases left in between.

This clonotype was detected a few times. The junction shows a germline mismatch at one end, possibly a read error. The chain recombines TRBV7-3 with TRBJ2-1; 10 positions match TRBD2. Germline CDR1 reads SGHTA; CDR2 reads FQGTGA. This CDR3 has 15 amino acids. The CDR3 sequence: CASSPSGGPYNGQFF. As DNA, the CDR3 is TGTGCCAGCAGCCCTAGCGGGGGCCCCTACAATGGGCAGTTCTTC.

This clonotype appeared many times. The V gene is TRBV2, the J gene TRBJ2-5; 10 nucleotides line up with TRBD2. Germline V gene lookup returns CDR1 SNHLY and CDR2 FYNNEI. The CDR3 runs 15 residues. The ends lost 4 bases at V and 1 base at J; junction bases unmatched: 3. CDR3 loop: CASSASGGSQETQYF. CDR3 DNA: TGTGCCAGCAGTGCTAGCGGGGGATCCCAAGAGACCCAGTACTTC. Together with reference TRBV2 and TRBJ2-5, the CDR3 gives the full variable domain: EPEVTQTPSHQVTQMGQEVILRCVPISNHLYFYWYRQILGQKVEFLVSFYNNEISEKSEIFDDQFSVERPDGSNFTLKIRSTKLEDSAMYFCASSASGGSQETQYFGPGTRLLVL.

The sample holds many counts of this clonotype. The V gene is TRBV20-1, the J gene TRBJ1-1; 7 nucleotides line up with TRBD1. The germline V gene has CDR1 DFQATT and CDR2 SNEGSKA (reference sequence). This CDR3 spans 15 amino acids. Losses at the gene ends were 5 bases for V and 3 bases for J; bases not matched to a gene: 12. This CDR3 is CSASLPGQIYTEAFF. CDR3 sequence (DNA): TGCAGTGCTTCCTTACCGGGACAGATTTACACTGAAGCTTTCTTT.

In this sample, this clonotype turned up many times. The chain combines TRBV19 with TRBJ1-5; D remains unclear. The CDR3 length is 13 residues. Trimming stripped 2 bases from V and 6 bases from J, with 8 bases between. Germline lookup yields CDR1 LNHDA and CDR2 SQIVND (reference sequence). CDR3 protein: CASSIRPGQPQHF. Here the CDR3 DNA reads TGTGCCAGTAGTATAAGGCCCGGTCAGCCCCAGCATTTT.

This clonotype was recorded at least ten times. CDR3 in DNA: TGTGCCAGCAGTTACGCGGACTGGTTTTCCCTAGGGGAAGAGACCCAGTACTTC. It encodes CASSYADWFSLGEETQYF. The rearrangement links TRBV6-2 or TRBV6-3 to TRBJ2-5; possibly TRBD1 or TRBD2 for D (5 bases each). The CDR3 has 18 residues. CDR1 and CDR2 (germline): MNHEY, SVGEGT. V shed 2 bases and J shed 3 bases, with 22 bases lying between them.

This clonotype was picked up many times. The chain couples TRBV18 to TRBJ2-1; D ambiguous. Germline loops: CDR1 KGHSH, CDR2 LQKENI. V lost 0 bases, J lost 7 bases, and 10 bases lay in between. The CDR3 totals 14 residues. The CDR3 spells CASSPPVMMNEQFF. CDR3 bases: TGTGCCAGCTCACCACCGGTCATGATGAATGAGCAGTTCTTC.

Comments on this clonotype: The likely explanation is a read error, given a far larger clone one base away. The chain combines TRBV5-1 with TRBJ1-6; a weak D match, TRBD1 (5 bases). Germline V gene data show CDR1 as SGHRS and CDR2 as YFSETQ. The length of the CDR3 is 14 residues. The chain's CDR3 is CASSLATGITEALF. The CDR3 coding sequence is TGCGCCAGCAGCTTGGCCACAGGTATCACTGAAGCTCTCTTT.

This clonotype was detected ten times or more. V usage is TRBV20-1 and J usage is TRBJ2-3, with 13 positions matching TRBD2. Germline loops: CDR1 DFQATT, CDR2 SNEGSKA (reference sequence). The V segment lost 6 bases and the J segment 2 bases; nucleotides outside the gene matches: 5. CDR3 length: 15 residues. CDR3 sequence: CSARTSGGITDTQYF. CDR3 bases: TGCAGTGCCCGGACTAGCGGGGGTATCACAGATACGCAGTATTTT.

This clonotype was picked up many times. The chain has TRBV2 and TRBJ2-1; 7 bases line up with TRBD1. Germline V gene data show CDR1 as SNHLY and CDR2 as FYNNEI. The V segment lost 4 bases and the J segment 7 bases; nucleotides outside the gene matches: 10. The CDR3 is made up of 15 amino acids. CDR3 protein: CASSVDRVVMNEQFF. Here the CDR3 DNA reads TGTGCCAGCAGTGTTGACAGGGTTGTGATGAATGAGCAGTTCTTC. The full variable domain, completed using reference TRBV2 and TRBJ2-1, is EPEVTQTPSHQVTQMGQEVILRCVPISNHLYFYWYRQILGQKVEFLVSFYNNEISEKSEIFDDQFSVERPDGSNFTLKIRSTKLEDSAMYFCASSVDRVVMNEQFFGPGTRLTVL.

This clonotype was counted many times. This chain joins TRBV7-9 and TRBJ1-1; D unresolved. CDR1 and CDR2 (germline): SEHNR, FQNEAQ (reference sequence). The CDR3 has 12 amino acids. The V end lost 5 bases, the J end lost 5 bases, and 9 bases lay between the germline ends. The CDR3 DNA reads as TGTGCCAGCAGCCCGCCGGGGACTGAAGCTTTCTTT. Translation gives CASSPPGTEAFF.

This clonotype was found many times. The chain recombines TRBV20-1 with TRBJ2-3, with D perhaps being TRBD1 or TRBD2 (5 bases each). Trimming removed 1 base from V and 10 bases from J, with 9 bases in between. This CDR3 region has 11 residues. Looked up from germline, CDR1 is DFQATT and CDR2 is SNEGSKA (reference sequence). This CDR3 is CSARGGTPQYF. DNA for the CDR3: TGCAGTGCTAGAGGTGGGACCCCGCAGTATTTT.

This clonotype was detected many times. This chain joins TRBV20-1 and TRBJ1-4, with D maybe TRBD1 (6 bases). The CDR3 extends over 15 amino acids. In germline, CDR1 is DFQATT, CDR2 SNEGSKA (reference sequence). V lost 0 bases, J lost 4 bases, and 12 bases lay in between. CDR3 region: CSARDSRGSNEKLFF. The CDR3 region has the DNA TGCAGTGCTAGAGATTCCAGGGGCAGTAATGAAAAACTGTTTTTT.

Turning to this clonotype: A much larger clonotype is one base distant, so this may be a read error. CDR3 sequence reads: CASSRVVKIQGTQYF. DNA for the CDR3: TGCGCCAGCAGCAGAGTCGTCAAGATACAAGGGACCCAGTACTTC. The gene calls are TRBV4-1 and TRBJ2-5; no firm D call. There are 15 residues in the CDR3. Germline values: CDR1 MGHRA, CDR2 YSYEKL.

This clonotype was seen many times. The V and J genes are TRBV18 and TRBJ1-4; 8 nucleotides match TRBD1. This CDR3 region has 18 residues. CDR1 is KGHSH and CDR2 is LQKENI in the germline V gene. V trimming: 3 bases; J trimming: 0 bases; junction bases outside the gene matches: 9. The CDR3 region is CASSPADRAPATNEKLFF. The CDR3 DNA follows: TGTGCCAGCTCACCTGCGGACAGGGCCCCTGCAACTAATGAAAAACTGTTTTTT. Variable domain in full (rest from reference TRBV18 and TRBJ1-4): NAGVMQNPRHLVRRRGQEARLRCSPMKGHSHVYWYRQLPEEGLKFMVYLQKENIIDESGMPKERFSAEFPKEGPSILRIQQVVRGDSAAYFCASSPADRAPATNEKLFFGSGTQLSVL.

About this clonotype: A read error may explain this, as a much larger clone is one base away. The gene calls are TRBV11-1 and TRBJ1-1; D is perhaps TRBD1 (5 bases). The CDR3 runs 13 residues. Germline V gene sequence: CDR1 SGHAT, CDR2 FQDESV (reference sequence). The V and J ends lost 8 bases and 2 bases respectively, with 12 bases between them. The CDR3, as DNA: TGTGCCAGCGGCTGGGGGTACAACACTGAAGCTTTCTTT. Amino acids: CASGWGYNTEAFF.

This clonotype was picked up many times. The chain has TRBV18 and TRBJ2-2, with 12 positions matching TRBD2. The germline V gene encodes CDR1 KGHSH and CDR2 LQKENI. Trimming took 3 bases from V and 0 from J; bases not matched to a gene: 2. The CDR3 extends over 17 amino acids. The CDR3 is CASSPGLAGANTGELFF. In DNA form, the CDR3 reads TGTGCCAGCTCACCGGGACTAGCGGGTGCGAACACCGGGGAGCTGTTTTTT.